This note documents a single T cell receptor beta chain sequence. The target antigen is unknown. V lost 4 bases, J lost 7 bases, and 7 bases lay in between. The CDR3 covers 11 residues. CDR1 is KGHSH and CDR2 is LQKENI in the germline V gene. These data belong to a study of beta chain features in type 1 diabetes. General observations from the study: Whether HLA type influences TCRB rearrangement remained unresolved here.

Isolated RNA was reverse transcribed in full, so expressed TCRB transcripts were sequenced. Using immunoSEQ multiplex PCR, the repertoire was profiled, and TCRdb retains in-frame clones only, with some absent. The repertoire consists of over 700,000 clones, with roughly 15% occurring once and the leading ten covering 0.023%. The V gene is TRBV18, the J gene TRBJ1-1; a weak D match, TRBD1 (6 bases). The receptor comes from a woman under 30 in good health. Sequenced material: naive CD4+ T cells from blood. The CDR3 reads CASSQGGEAFF. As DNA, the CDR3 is TGTGCCAGCTCACAAGGGGGTGAAGCTTTCTTT.